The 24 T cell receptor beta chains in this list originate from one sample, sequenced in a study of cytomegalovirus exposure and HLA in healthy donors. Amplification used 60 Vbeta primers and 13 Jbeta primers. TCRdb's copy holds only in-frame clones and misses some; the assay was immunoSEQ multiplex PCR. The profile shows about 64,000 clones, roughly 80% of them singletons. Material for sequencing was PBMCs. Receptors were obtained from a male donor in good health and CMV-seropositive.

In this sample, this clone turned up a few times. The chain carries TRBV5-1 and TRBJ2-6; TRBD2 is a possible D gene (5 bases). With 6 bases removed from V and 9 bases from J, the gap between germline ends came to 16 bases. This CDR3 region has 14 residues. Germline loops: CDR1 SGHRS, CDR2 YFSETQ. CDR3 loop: CASTVPGRFNVLTF. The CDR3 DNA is TGCGCCAGCACAGTACCGGGAAGGTTCAACGTCCTGACTTTC.

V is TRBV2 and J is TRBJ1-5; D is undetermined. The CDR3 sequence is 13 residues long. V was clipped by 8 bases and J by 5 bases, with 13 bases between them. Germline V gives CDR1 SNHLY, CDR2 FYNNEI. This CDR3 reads CASRVAEDQPQHF. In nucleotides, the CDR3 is TGTGCCAGCCGGGTTGCTGAAGATCAGCCCCAGCATTTT.

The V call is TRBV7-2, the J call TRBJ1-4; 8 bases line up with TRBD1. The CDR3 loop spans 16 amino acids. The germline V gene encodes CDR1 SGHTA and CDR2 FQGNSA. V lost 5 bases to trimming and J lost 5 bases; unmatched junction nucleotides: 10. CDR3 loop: CASSPDRGWGNEKLFF. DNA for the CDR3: TGTGCCAGCAGCCCCGACAGGGGCTGGGGAAATGAAAAACTGTTTTTT.

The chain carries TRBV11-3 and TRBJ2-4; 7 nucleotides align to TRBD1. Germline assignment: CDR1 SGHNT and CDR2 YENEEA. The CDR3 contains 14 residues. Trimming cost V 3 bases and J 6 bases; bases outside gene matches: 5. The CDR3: CASSLTGIGNIQYF. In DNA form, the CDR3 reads TGTGCCAGCAGCTTGACAGGGATTGGAAACATTCAGTACTTC.

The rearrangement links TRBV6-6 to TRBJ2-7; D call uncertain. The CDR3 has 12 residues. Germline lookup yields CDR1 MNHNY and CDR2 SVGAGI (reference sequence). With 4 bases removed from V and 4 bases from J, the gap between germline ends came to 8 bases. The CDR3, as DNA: TGTGCCAGCAGTTCTACAGCTTACGAGCAGTACTTC. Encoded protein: CASSSTAYEQYF.

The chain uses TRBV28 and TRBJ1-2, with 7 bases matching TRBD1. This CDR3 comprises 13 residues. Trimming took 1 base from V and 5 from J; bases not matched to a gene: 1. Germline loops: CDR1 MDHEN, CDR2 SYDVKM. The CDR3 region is CASSLSGGYGYTF. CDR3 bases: TGTGCCAGCAGTTTATCAGGGGGGTATGGCTACACCTTC.

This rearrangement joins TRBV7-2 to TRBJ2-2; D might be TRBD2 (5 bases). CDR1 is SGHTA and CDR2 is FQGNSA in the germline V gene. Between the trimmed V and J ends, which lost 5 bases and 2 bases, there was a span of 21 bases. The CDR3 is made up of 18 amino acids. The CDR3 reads CASSPPSREAANTGELFF. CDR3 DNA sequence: TGTGCCAGCAGCCCCCCCTCGAGGGAAGCGGCCAACACCGGGGAGCTGTTTTTT.

The CDR3 region has the DNA TGTGCCAGCAGTGGCAGGGGTGAAGCTTTCTTT. Translation: CASSGRGEAFF. The J gene is TRBJ1-1, the V gene TRBV6-4; D is possibly TRBD1 (6 bases). Germline values: CDR1 MRHNA, CDR2 SNTAGT. The CDR3 is 11 residues long. V shed 4 bases and J shed 7 bases, with 7 bases lying between them.

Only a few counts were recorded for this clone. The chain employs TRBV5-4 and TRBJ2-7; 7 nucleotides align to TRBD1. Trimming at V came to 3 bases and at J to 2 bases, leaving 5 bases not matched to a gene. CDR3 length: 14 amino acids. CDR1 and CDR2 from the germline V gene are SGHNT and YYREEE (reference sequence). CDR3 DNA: TGTGCCAGCAGCTGGGGGCAGGGGGCCTACGAGCAGTACTTC. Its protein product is CASSWGQGAYEQYF.

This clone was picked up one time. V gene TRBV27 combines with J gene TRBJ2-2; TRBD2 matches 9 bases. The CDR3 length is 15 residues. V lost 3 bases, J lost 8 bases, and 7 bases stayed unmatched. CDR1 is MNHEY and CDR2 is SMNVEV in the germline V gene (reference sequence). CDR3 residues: CASSLGGLATGELFF. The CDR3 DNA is TGTGCCAGCAGTTTGGGGGGACTAGCAACAGGGGAGCTGTTTTTT.

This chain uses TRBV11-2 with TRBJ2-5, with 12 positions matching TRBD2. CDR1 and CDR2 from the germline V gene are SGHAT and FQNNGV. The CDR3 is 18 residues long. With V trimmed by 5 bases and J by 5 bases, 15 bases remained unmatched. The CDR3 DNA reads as TGTGCCAGCAGCCTCCCGACTAGCGGGGGCCCGCTCGGGGAGACCCAGTACTTC. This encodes CASSLPTSGGPLGETQYF.

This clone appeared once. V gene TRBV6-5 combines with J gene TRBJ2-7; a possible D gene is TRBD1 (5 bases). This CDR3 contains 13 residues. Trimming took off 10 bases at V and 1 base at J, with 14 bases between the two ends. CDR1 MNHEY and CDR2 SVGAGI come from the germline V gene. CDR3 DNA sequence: TGTGCCACCACAGTTGGGGCTTCCTACGAGCAGTACTTC. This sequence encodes CATTVGASYEQYF.

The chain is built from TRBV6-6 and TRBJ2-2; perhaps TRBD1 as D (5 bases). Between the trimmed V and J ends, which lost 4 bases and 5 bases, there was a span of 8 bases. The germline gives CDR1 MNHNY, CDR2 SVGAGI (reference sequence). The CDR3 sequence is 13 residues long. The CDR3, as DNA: TGTGCCAGCAGTTTCAGGGCTACCGGGGAGCTGTTTTTT. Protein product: CASSFRATGELFF.

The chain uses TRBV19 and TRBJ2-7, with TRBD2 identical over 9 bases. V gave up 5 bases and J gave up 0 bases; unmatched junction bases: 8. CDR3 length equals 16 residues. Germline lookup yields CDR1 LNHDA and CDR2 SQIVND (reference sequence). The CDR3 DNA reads TGTGCCAGTAGTGGCCGACTAGCGGAGAGCTCCTACGAGCAGTACTTC. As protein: CASSGRLAESSYEQYF.

CDR3 in DNA: TGTGCCAGCAGCCAGCCGGGTCCCACGGCTGAAGCTTTCTTT. Protein: CASSQPGPTAEAFF. The J gene is TRBJ1-1, the V gene TRBV4-2; D is ambiguous. Trimming left V 3 bases short and J 6 bases short, with 14 bases between. Looked up from germline, CDR1 is LGHNA and CDR2 is YNFKEQ. The CDR3 totals 14 residues.

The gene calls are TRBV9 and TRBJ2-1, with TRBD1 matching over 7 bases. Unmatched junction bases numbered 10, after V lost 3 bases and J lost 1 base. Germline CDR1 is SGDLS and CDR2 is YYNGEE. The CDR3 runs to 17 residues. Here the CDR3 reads CASSETQGEGSYNEQFF. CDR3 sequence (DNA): TGTGCCAGCAGCGAAACTCAGGGGGAAGGGTCCTACAATGAGCAGTTCTTC.

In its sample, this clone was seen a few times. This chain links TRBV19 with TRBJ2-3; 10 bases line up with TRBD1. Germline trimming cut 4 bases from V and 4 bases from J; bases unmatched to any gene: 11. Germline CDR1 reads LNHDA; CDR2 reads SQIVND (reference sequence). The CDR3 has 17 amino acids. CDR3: CASSTGTGEWGADTQYF. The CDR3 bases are TGTGCCAGTAGTACCGGGACAGGGGAGTGGGGGGCAGATACGCAGTATTTT.

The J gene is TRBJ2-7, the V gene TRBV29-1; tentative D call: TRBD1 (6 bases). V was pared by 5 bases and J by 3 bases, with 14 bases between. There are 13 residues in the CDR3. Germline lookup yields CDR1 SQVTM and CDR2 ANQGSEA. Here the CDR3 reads CSVLQQGLYEQYF. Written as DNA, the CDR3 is TGCAGCGTTTTGCAACAGGGTCTCTACGAGCAGTACTTC.

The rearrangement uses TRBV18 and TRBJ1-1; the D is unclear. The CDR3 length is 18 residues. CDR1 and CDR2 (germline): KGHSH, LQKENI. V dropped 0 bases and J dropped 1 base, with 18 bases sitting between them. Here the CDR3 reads CASSPPMASPPTNTEAFF. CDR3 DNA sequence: TGTGCCAGCTCACCACCGATGGCTAGCCCCCCGACGAACACTGAAGCTTTCTTT.

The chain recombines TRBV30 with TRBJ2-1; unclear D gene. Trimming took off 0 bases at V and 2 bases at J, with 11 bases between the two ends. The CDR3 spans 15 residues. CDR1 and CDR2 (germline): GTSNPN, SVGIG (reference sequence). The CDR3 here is CAWSVLSGAYNEQFF. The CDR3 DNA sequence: TGTGCCTGGAGTGTACTTTCCGGTGCCTACAATGAGCAGTTCTTC. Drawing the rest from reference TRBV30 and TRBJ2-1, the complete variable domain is SQTIHQWPATLVQPVGSPLSLECTVEGTSNPNLYWYRQAAGRGLQLLFYSVGIGQISSEVPQNLSASRPQDRQFILSSKKLLLSDSGFYLCAWSVLSGAYNEQFFGPGTRLTVL.

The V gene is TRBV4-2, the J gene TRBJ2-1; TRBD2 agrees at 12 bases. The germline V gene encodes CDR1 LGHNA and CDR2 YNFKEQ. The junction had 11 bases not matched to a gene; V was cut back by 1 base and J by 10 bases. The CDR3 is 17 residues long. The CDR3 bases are TGTGCCAGCAGCCAAGCTCCTAGCGGGGGGGTGGGTAGGGAGCAGTTCTTC. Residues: CASSQAPSGGVGREQFF.

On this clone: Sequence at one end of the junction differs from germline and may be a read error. The chain's CDR3 is CASSLDRGETQYF. DNA for the CDR3: TGTGCTAGCAGCTTAGACAGGGGGGAGACCCAGTACTTC. The chain carries TRBV7-7 and TRBJ2-5; TRBD1 matches at 9 bases. The CDR3 has 13 amino acids. CDR1 and CDR2 (germline): SSHAT, FNYEAQ (reference sequence).

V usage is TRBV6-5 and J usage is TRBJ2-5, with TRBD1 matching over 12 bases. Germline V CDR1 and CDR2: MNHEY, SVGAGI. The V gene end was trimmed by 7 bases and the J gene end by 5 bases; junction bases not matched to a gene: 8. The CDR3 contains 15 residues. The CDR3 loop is CASKTGTGGGETQYF. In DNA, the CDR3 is TGTGCCAGCAAGACCGGGACAGGGGGCGGCGAGACCCAGTACTTC.

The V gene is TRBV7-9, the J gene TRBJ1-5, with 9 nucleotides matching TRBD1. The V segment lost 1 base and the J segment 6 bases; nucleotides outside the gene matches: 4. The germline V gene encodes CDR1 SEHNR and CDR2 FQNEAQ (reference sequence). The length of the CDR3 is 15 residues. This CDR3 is CASSLDRGPSQPQHF. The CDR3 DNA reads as TGTGCCAGCAGCTTAGACAGGGGGCCCAGTCAGCCCCAGCATTTT.